This TCR beta chain appears in the sequencing data of a study of metastatic and nonmetastatic thyroid tumors. This clone showed up many times. Per germline, CDR1 KGHSH and CDR2 LQKENI. CDR3 length equals 14 residues. Between the trimmed V and J ends, which lost 1 base and 3 bases, there was a span of 9 bases. Original processing methods: A distant-metastasis classifier for papillary thyroid cancer was built using CDR3 differences across clinicopathological groups. TCRdb used MiXCR to call clones anew from the PCR reads. These V and J calls are TCRdb output, not the study's own analysis. Of about 64,000 clones listed, around 15% are singletons. Every patient was untreated before thyroid surgery.

Sequenced input: blood. This TCR derives from a male donor with papillary thyroid cancer or a benign thyroid nodule (not recorded which). Some clones in this sample may be carry-over from other donors' samples. This chain uses TRBV18 with TRBJ1-1; D possibly corresponds to TRBD1 (5 bases). The CDR3 DNA reads TGTGCCAGCTCACCACGGTGGGGGGACACTGAAGCTTTCTTT. Protein product: CASSPRWGDTEAFF.